The 3 T cell receptor beta chains presented below share a single source sample, sequenced in a study of blood T cell repertoires in COVID-19. Sequenced by immunoSEQ multiplex PCR; TCRdb stores in-frame clones only, minus some. Among 150,000 or so clones listed, approximately 80% were seen once. Sequencing was carried out using peripheral blood. The receptors were gathered from a woman of 80 years or more with active or convalescent COVID-19.

For this clone: A read error may account for a junction end that differs from germline. This rearrangement joins TRBV18 to TRBJ2-2; D might be TRBD2 (5 bases). The germline CDR1 and CDR2 sequences are KGHSH and LQKENI. The CDR3 is made up of 14 amino acids. CDR3 region: CASSPLENTGELFF. The CDR3 region has the DNA TGTGCCAGCTCCCCACTAGAAAACACCGGGGAGCTGTTTTTT.

The chain couples TRBV5-6 to TRBJ1-3; no reliable D call. The V end lost 4 bases, the J end lost 0 bases, and 17 bases lay between the germline ends. The CDR3 has 17 amino acids. Per germline, CDR1 SGHDT and CDR2 YYEEEE. The CDR3 nucleotides read TGTGCCAGCAGCGCGGGTTTTTGGGCGAACTCTGGAAACACCATATATTTT. Encoded protein: CASSAGFWANSGNTIYF. The entire variable domain, with the rest obtained from reference TRBV5-6 and TRBJ1-3, is as follows: DAGVTQSPTHLIKTRGQQVTLRCSPKSGHDTVSWYQQALGQGPQFIFQYYEEEERQRGNFPDRFSGHQFPNYSSELNVNALLLGDSALYLCASSAGFWANSGNTIYFGEGSWLTVV.

This sequence joins TRBV7-2 and TRBJ1-5; D is unclear. Deletions cut 4 bases from V and 9 bases from J, with 10 bases between. CDR1 SGHTA and CDR2 FQGNSA come from the germline V gene. The CDR3 runs to 12 residues. The CDR3 protein is CASSSPRLPQHF. CDR3 in DNA: TGTGCCAGCAGCTCCCCGAGGCTGCCCCAGCATTTT. The variable domain in full, completed from reference TRBV7-2 and TRBJ1-5, reads GAGVSQSPSNKVTEKGKDVELRCDPISGHTALYWYRQSLGQGLEFLIYFQGNSAPDKSGLPSDRFSAERTGGSVSTLTIQRTQQEDSAVYLCASSSPRLPQHFGDGTRLSIL.